This T cell receptor beta chain was captured in a study of beta chain features in type 1 diabetes. V trimming: 10 bases; J trimming: 4 bases; junction bases outside the gene matches: 7. This CDR3 has 13 residues. Germline lookup yields CDR1 LNHDA and CDR2 SQIVND (reference sequence). The investigators reverse transcribed all of the isolated RNA, so they sequenced expressed TCRB transcripts. Some 3.3 million reads was the average for naive, central memory and regulatory T cell samples. Assay used: immunoSEQ multiplex PCR; TCRdb lists only in-frame clones, some missing. The sample has some 220,000 clones; roughly 11% are singletons. Only a few counts were recorded for this clone. The antigen is unknown. Study conclusions and caveats: Patients and controls would share equally any PCR tilt toward shorter templates.

V gene TRBV19 combines with J gene TRBJ2-3; 8 nucleotides align to TRBD1. Sequencing used central memory CD4+ T cells from blood. The TCR originated in a man aged 18 to 35 in good health. The CDR3 sequence is CATLDRVPDTQYF. The CDR3 DNA reads TGTGCCACCCTGGACAGGGTCCCAGATACGCAGTATTTT.